This TCR beta chain is from a study of T cell responses to AZD1222 COVID-19 vaccine (dated by TCRdb to about 2021). With regard to the full study: AZD1222 recipients given second doses at about 4 weeks or at about 12 weeks were pooled, since spike-specific TCR depth and breadth were not found to differ between the two schedules. TCR sequencing was performed for more than 230 trial participants, of whom around 200 were given two doses of AZD1222 and around 25 were given two doses of MenACWY control vaccine. Trial participants were enrolled by age into 18-55, 56-69 and 70-plus year subgroups, with about 150, 28 and 57 TCR-sequenced participants respectively.

The CDR3 regions of human TCRbeta chains were analyzed by immunosequencing. The paper's processing steps were these. Repertoire TCRs were matched against a reference library of SARS-CoV-2-specific TCRs generated with the MIRA antigen-specificity platform. Breadth was defined as the fraction of unique TCRs that were SARS-CoV-2-associated, and depth was defined as the fraction of total T cells that were SARS-CoV-2-associated. Using the MIRA data, every spike-specific TCR was mapped to the spike region that the TCR reacted to and assigned to either a CD4 or a CD8 class. Log10-transformed breadth and depth values were compared by one-way ANOVA with Sidak's multiple comparisons tests. Held by TCRdb, this immuneACCESS table contains in-frame sequences only and omits some clones. Under half of the omission traces to an unresolved V gene where checked; the cause of the rest is unknown. V and J calls and clone size are those listed in that table; D and trimming were worked out from the DNA. The sample table shows 100,000 to 150,000 clones, and 89% are seen once. The top ten constitute around 1.5% of the sample.

As to this clone: It has no known antigen specificity. Base qualities are not at hand, and no much larger clone is one base apart.

In the paper's terms, the time point label means: baseline before first vaccination. Vaccinee samples came from UK trials COV001 and COV002, including a single-blind randomized controlled phase 2/3 trial of AZD1222 (ChAdOx1 nCoV-19) in healthy adults. For TCRbeta chain sequencing, PBMC samples were collected from trial participants at day 0 and at day 28 after the second dose. CDR1 and CDR2 are read off the germline V gene as SGHRS and YFSETQ. From the cysteine up to the phenylalanine, the CDR3 has a length of 12 residues. Only the CDR3 part of the read is kept: 36 bases, read in frame from the first base. The germline ends are 14 bases apart after V is trimmed by 3 bases and J by 11 bases. Summary of the overall study and its limitations: Participants were mostly white British, with more females than males. The authors suggested clonal diversity may have been underestimated. The 56-69-year group was small, and its depth increase did not reach significance, likely because of low power. Because no samples from the day 14 peak response were available, repertoires could be characterized only after the peak T cell response. After two AZD1222 doses, spike-specific TCR breadth and depth were significantly higher than at day 0 and than in MenACWY recipients. The whole spike protein was spanned by vaccine-associated CD4 TCRs, and dominant responses were seen in regions 160-218 and 743-854. Conclusions about previously exposed vaccinees are limited because only a handful of AZD1222 recipients were SARS-CoV-2 seropositive at baseline. Nearly half of unique spike-specific TCRs reportedly recognized epitopes outside regions mutated in the B.1.351 and B.1.1.7 variants.

The source was peripheral blood, collected on day 0 of AZD1222 vaccination. The sequence came from an adult in good health. In this chain, TRBV5-1 is recombined with TRBJ1-1, with TRBD1 perhaps the D gene, on 6 matching bases. The nucleotide sequence reads TGCGCCAGCAGCTCGGGGGGCCACGGGGCTTTCTTT. Its product reads: CASSSGGHGAFF.